This T cell receptor (beta chain) derives from a study of Graves' ophthalmopathy and Graves' hyperthyroidism. Overall study findings and caveats: The model's ophthalmopathy progression predictions had about 69% sensitivity and 72.22% specificity.

Amplified TCR beta CDR3 regions were obtained using RNA transcripts as template. HTBI primers served in a first-round RT-PCR, which a second-round multiplex PCR followed. One entry per CDR3 protein, called by TCRdb with MiXCR from the multiplex PCR reads. The sample carries 300,000 to 350,000 distinct CDR3 sequences, roughly 15% recorded once. The CDR3 is 13 amino acids. The V and J ends lost 0 bases and 5 bases respectively, with 10 bases between them. Germline lookup yields CDR1 GTSNPN and CDR2 SVGIG (reference sequence). This clonotype was seen ten or more times. The antigen remains unidentified. Symptoms, serum thyroxine and TRAb, thyroid ultrasound, and orbital computed tomography formed the diagnostic basis.

The sequenced material came from peripheral blood. The TCR comes from an adult man with Graves' ophthalmopathy. This sequence joins TRBV30 and TRBJ2-5; D ambiguous. The CDR3 sequence: CAWSVRLAETQYF. CDR3 DNA: TGTGCCTGGAGTGTACGGCTGGCGGAGACCCAGTACTTC.